The present T cell receptor (beta chain) was sequenced within a study of early T cells in non-severe SARS-CoV-2 infection. Sample share makes this clonotype medium-sized. The V end was cut by 1 base, the J end by 4 bases, with 8 bases between. The CDR3 covers 13 residues. Germline CDR1 SGHTA, CDR2 FQGNSA. TCRdb analysed the 5' RACE reads with MiXCR anew, one entry per CDR3 protein. The profile shows approximately 32,000 distinct CDR3 sequences, around 4.3% of them singletons. The gene calls are TRBV7-2 and TRBJ2-7, with D possibly being TRBD1 (5 bases). The clonotype comes from an adult who was a healthcare worker with PCR-confirmed SARS-CoV-2 infection or an uninfected control (not recorded which). Sequencing was done on a sample of whole blood. This chain's CDR3 is CASSLDRSYEQYF. The CDR3 nucleotides read TGTGCCAGCAGCTTAGACAGGTCTTACGAGCAGTACTTC.